A selection of T cell receptor beta chains follows, all from one sample in a study of blood T cell repertoires in COVID-19. The protocol was immunoSEQ multiplex PCR, while the TCRdb copy is restricted to in-frame clones and leaves out a portion. Counted here are 150,000 or so clones, about 92% occurring once; the ten biggest clones make up roughly a sixth. The sequenced material came from peripheral blood. These receptors were obtained from a man between 60 and 70 years old with active or convalescent COVID-19. Each CDR3 is given with its conserved first and last residue.

TRBJ1-6 | TRBV30 | CAWSVRGQGSRALHF
TRBJ2-1 | TRBV5-4 | CASSLASGGRGTYNEQFF
TRBJ1-5 | TRBV5-5 | CASSQDRRNQPQHF
TRBJ2-5 | TRBV24-1 | CATSDTQGGRQETQYF
TRBJ2-7 | TRBV10-1 | CASSESTSGLSYEQYF
TRBJ1-2 | TRBV6-1 | CASSEWIQGPYGYTF
TRBJ1-2 | TRBV28 | CASRSIGTEYGYTF
TRBJ2-7 | TRBV18 | CASSPSPGRSYEQYF
TRBJ2-6 | TRBV5-1 | CASSLETGGGGANVLTF
TRBJ2-5 | TRBV7-9 | CASSLAGAGVETQYF
TRBJ1-2 | TRBV7-9 | CASSFRRANYGYTF
TRBJ2-3 | TRBV5-4 | CASSPREPDTQYF
TRBJ1-3 | TRBV20-1 | CSASKGDLSGNTIYF
TRBJ1-2 | TRBV6-6 | CASSQDRGQDYGYTF
TRBJ1-5 | TRBV19 | CASRAGQDNQPQHF
TRBJ1-2 | TRBV10-1 | CASSPGQDFGYTF
TRBJ1-2 | TRBV6-5 | CASSYSEAYGYTF